This T cell receptor (beta chain) was recovered during a study of vaccination effects on CD4 cells after COVID-19. Whole-study findings and limits: Convalescents' post-vaccine spike-reactive clones were mainly new, vaccine-induced.

There are a few counts of this clone. Its antigen remains unidentified. The assay was immunoSEQ multiplex PCR, and TCRdb's table has in-frame clones only and misses some. The sample contains around 49,000 clones, approximately 70% of which appear only once. Viral peptide pool expansion of antigen-specific CD4+ T cells preceded sequencing in the ViraFEST assay. Scientists isolated CD4+ T cells after a roughly ten-day culture period ended. This individual tested PCR-positive for SARS-CoV-2 infection between March and December 2020. IL-2 medium supplanted half the medium on days 3 and 7. V lost 0 bases and J lost 3, with 0 bases in between. The CDR3 consists of 11 residues. Per the germline V gene, CDR1 is SGHRS and CDR2 is YFSETQ.

The chain uses TRBV5-1 and TRBJ2-5; D gene unclear. The specimen comprised CD4+ T cells from PBMCs cultured with a peptide pool, sampled before COVID-19 vaccination. This sequence originates from a human donor who had a prior SARS-CoV-2 infection. CDR3 sequence (DNA): TGCGCCAGCAGCTTGGAAGAGACCCAGTACTTC. It specifies CASSLEETQYF.